This entry concerns a single T cell receptor beta chain. Its recognized antigen is unknown. Nothing much larger sits one base from this clone, and base qualities are not available. This sample stems from a study of blood T cell repertoires in COVID-19 (dated by TCRdb to between 2020 and 2021). About the full investigation: The collaborator samples originated in the United States, Italy and Spain and spanned the acute and convalescent phases of COVID-19. The prospective study material was composed of cDNA or gDNA derived from T cells, B-cell-depleted T cells, or PBMCs. The dataset comprised deeply sampled blood TCRbeta repertoires from subjects exposed to, actively infected with, or recovered from COVID-19. The repertoires were made available in a free public database intended to serve as a resource for research on the immune response to SARS-CoV-2. Samples came from the ongoing ImmuneRACE study (first 160 participants) plus 1,254 subjects from 6 global collaborators. The sample metadata nearly always contained a de-identified subject ID, COVID-19 status, age in years and sex. Where available, HLA class I and class II types were obtained from metadata supplied by the sample provider rather than from assay-based typing. Overall study results and their limits: The quantity of clinical and demographic metadata differed by source and by participant and was supplied without curation.

The CDR3 spans 15 residues, from the cysteine through the phenylalanine. Here the CDR3 DNA is all that survives: 45 bases in frame from base 1. V has 3 bases trimmed and J has 5 bases trimmed; junction bases matching no gene number 2. Per the germline V gene (reference sequence), LNHDA is the CDR1 and SQIVND is the CDR2. Participants in the prospective study were aged 18 to 89 years, lived in 20 to 25 United States geographic areas, and enrolled through a virtual design. Cohort assignment in the prospective study relied on participant-reported clinical history from a screening survey and a study questionnaire. ImmuneRACE Cohort 3 recovered participants were defined by two consecutive negative NP/OP PCR tests, healthcare professional clearance, or symptom resolution. Mobile phlebotomists in the prospective study collected whole blood, serum and a nasopharyngeal or oropharyngeal swab from every participant. Participants in the prospective study had the option to provide additional blood draws and questionnaires over a roughly 2-month period. Prospective study blood samples were shipped either frozen or at room temperature before DNA extraction.

TCRbeta CDR3 regions were amplified from genomic DNA by means of the immunoSEQ Assay, a bias-controlled multiplex PCR. As for the authors' bioinformatics: The number of nucleated cells in each sample was estimated by amplification of reference gene primers within the assay. Sequence reads were collapsed and filtered to measure the absolute abundance of every unique TCRbeta CDR3 rearrangement. For each sample, productive Simpson clonality was calculated as the square root of Simpson's diversity index across productive rearrangements. This is the immuneACCESS table as TCRdb keeps it, with only in-frame sequences that have V and J called. A part of the clones is gone; compared with another copy, unresolved V genes explain less than half, and the rest is unexplained. The DNA gave D and trimming, while V, J and clone size come from that table. Recorded for this sample are about 200,000 clones; around 89% of them occurred a single time. The ten biggest clones cover 1.2% of the sample.

This clonotype originated in a man aged 25-45 years who had recovered from COVID-19. Sequences were obtained from PBMCs or T cells enriched from blood (not recorded which). The chain is assembled from TRBV19 and TRBJ2-2, and 11 bases in between align with TRBD1. The CDR3 protein: CASSIGTGGTGELFF. At the DNA level, the sequence is TGTGCCAGTAGTATTGGGACAGGGGGAACCGGGGAGCTGTTTTTT.